The 20 T cell receptor beta chains in this list originate from one sample, sequenced in a study of T cells in Graves' hyperthyroidism and ophthalmopathy. It was RNA transcripts that yielded the amplified TCR beta CDR3 regions. First-round RT-PCR targeting the TCR CDR3 was performed with the HTBI primer set. TCRdb reanalysed the multiplex PCR reads using MiXCR and keeps one entry per CDR3 protein. The data hold roughly 300,000 distinct CDR3 sequences, with approximately 15% observed a single time. Sequencing was done on a sample of blood. The source is a woman aged 30 to 39 with Graves' hyperthyroidism.

This clonotype was found many times. This chain connects TRBV3-1 to TRBJ1-1; D unclear. Trimming removed 1 base from V and 1 base from J, with 7 bases in between. Germline V gene sequence: CDR1 LGHDT, CDR2 YNNKEL (reference sequence). CDR3 size: 14 residues. In DNA form, the CDR3 reads TGTGCCAGCAGCCAAGTTCGGGGGAACACTGAAGCTTTCTTT. Its protein product is CASSQVRGNTEAFF. Together with reference TRBV3-1 and TRBJ1-1, the CDR3 gives the full variable domain: DTAVSQTPKYLVTQMGNDKSIKCEQNLGHDTMYWYKQDSKKFLKIMFSYNNKELIINETVPNRFSPKSPDKAHLNLHINSLELGDSAVYFCASSQVRGNTEAFFGQGTRLTVV.

This clonotype showed up many times. The rearrangement uses TRBV29-1 and TRBJ1-1; 7 positions agree with TRBD1. The J segment lost 4 bases and the V segment lost 7 bases, leaving 12 bases of the junction unmatched. CDR3 size: 14 residues. CDR1 SQVTM and CDR2 ANQGSEA come from the germline V gene. In nucleotides, the CDR3 is TGCAGCGCTCAGAAAGGACAGGAGTTCACTGAAGCTTTCTTT. This translates into CSAQKGQEFTEAFF.

V and J are TRBV2 and TRBJ1-3; the D is unclear. The V and J ends lost 5 bases and 4 bases respectively, with 18 bases between them. CDR3 length: 16 residues. Germline CDR1 SNHLY, CDR2 FYNNEI. This CDR3 reads CASSYSGGSGGNTIYF. In DNA form, the CDR3 reads TGTGCCAGCAGTTACTCAGGAGGCTCGGGAGGAAACACCATATATTTT.

This clonotype was counted at least ten times. V usage is TRBV12-3 or TRBV12-4 and J usage is TRBJ2-1, with 9 bases aligning to TRBD2. The CDR3 extends over 17 amino acids. Trimming cost V 3 bases and J 6 bases; bases outside gene matches: 12. This CDR3 is CASSLESGRPKSNEQFF. CDR3 coding DNA: TGTGCCAGCAGTTTGGAGAGCGGGAGGCCTAAGAGCAATGAGCAGTTCTTC.

This clonotype was recorded a few times. The chain employs TRBV11-2 and TRBJ2-5, with TRBD1 as a possible D gene (5 bases). This CDR3 has 16 amino acids. Germline lookup yields CDR1 SGHAT and CDR2 FQNNGV. Trimming cost V 5 bases and J 3 bases, with 19 bases left between them. CDR3 nucleotides: TGTGCCAGCAGCCAAGGATTGGGGCAGCTGAAAGAGACCCAGTACTTC. This translates into CASSQGLGQLKETQYF.

This clonotype was recorded many times. CDR3 nucleotide sequence: TGCAGTGCTAGACCAGGTTTTAGCGGTTACGAGCAGTACTTC. Translation: CSARPGFSGYEQYF. The chain links TRBV20-1 to TRBJ2-7, with D maybe TRBD2 (6 bases). In germline, CDR1 is DFQATT, CDR2 SNEGSKA (reference sequence). Trimming cost V 2 bases and J 4 bases, with 15 bases left between them. The CDR3 has 14 amino acids.

This clonotype was detected ten times or more. J is TRBJ2-7 and V is TRBV2; no firm D call. This CDR3 comprises 15 residues. V lost 3 bases and J 6 bases, leaving 18 bases between the germline ends. Germline lookup yields CDR1 SNHLY and CDR2 FYNNEI. The CDR3 region is CASSEFRTPSSEQYF. DNA for the CDR3: TGTGCCAGCAGTGAGTTTCGGACCCCCTCGTCCGAGCAGTACTTC.

This clonotype was counted many times. The J gene is TRBJ2-7, the V gene TRBV7-9; D possibly corresponds to TRBD1 (6 bases). Germline CDR1 is SEHNR and CDR2 is FQNEAQ (reference sequence). The V gene lost 3 bases and the J gene lost 0 bases, with 9 bases spanning the gap. The CDR3 contains 14 residues. The CDR3 sequence: CASSLDRSSYEQYF. CDR3 DNA sequence: TGTGCCAGCAGCTTGGACAGAAGCTCCTACGAGCAGTACTTC. The whole variable domain, remainder taken from reference TRBV7-9 and TRBJ2-7, is DTGVSQNPRHKITKRGQNVTFRCDPISEHNRLYWYRQTLGQGPEFLTYFQNEAQLEKSRLLSDRFSAERPKGSFSTLEIQRTEQGDSAMYLCASSLDRSSYEQYFGPGTRLTVT.

The chain employs TRBV12-3 or TRBV12-4 and TRBJ2-1, with unresolved D. The CDR3 contains 14 residues. The V end lost 4 bases, the J end lost 5 bases, and 12 bases lay between the germline ends. CDR3 loop: CASSSATSHNEQFF. The DNA for the CDR3 is TGTGCCAGCAGTTCGGCGACAAGTCACAATGAGCAGTTCTTC.

This clonotype has ten or more counts. This chain links TRBV5-1 with TRBJ2-3, with 7 bases fitting TRBD2. V lost 0 bases, J lost 2 bases, and 6 bases stayed unmatched. Per the germline V gene, CDR1 is SGHRS and CDR2 is YFSETQ. The CDR3 loop spans 16 amino acids. The CDR3 nucleotides are TGCGCCAGCAGCTTGGCCGATAGCGGGTTCACAGATACGCAGTATTTT. Translating it yields CASSLADSGFTDTQYF. The variable domain in full, completed from reference TRBV5-1 and TRBJ2-3, reads KAGVTQTPRYLIKTRGQQVTLSCSPISGHRSVSWYQQTPGQGLQFLFEYFSETQRNKGNFPGRFSGRQFSNSRSEMNVSTLELGDSALYLCASSLADSGFTDTQYFGPGTRLTVL.

This clonotype was recorded at least ten times. The V call is TRBV11-2, the J call TRBJ2-5; 11 bases align to TRBD2. Germline assignment: CDR1 SGHAT and CDR2 FQNNGV. The CDR3 totals 16 residues. The J segment lost 5 bases and the V segment lost 3 bases, leaving 8 bases of the junction unmatched. CDR3 loop: CASSLPSGRNTETQYF. DNA for the CDR3: TGTGCCAGCAGCTTGCCTAGCGGGAGGAACACGGAGACCCAGTACTTC.

This clonotype was recorded at least ten times. The chain recombines TRBV28 with TRBJ1-4; D remains ambiguous. Germline CDR1 is MDHEN and CDR2 is SYDVKM. V was clipped by 5 bases and J by 10 bases, with 17 bases between them. The CDR3 has 14 amino acids. CDR3 sequence (DNA): TGTGCCAGCAGTCCGAACCCGTGGAGGGTAAAACTGTTTTTT. Its protein product is CASSPNPWRVKLFF.

This clonotype was detected ten times or more. The chain carries TRBV29-1 and TRBJ1-2, with a possible D match to TRBD1 (5 bases). V lost 7 bases, J lost 4 bases, and 13 bases lay in between. The CDR3 covers 12 residues. Germline loops: CDR1 SQVTM, CDR2 ANQGSEA. The CDR3 bases are TGCAGCGGGGGGGACGGGCCCTATGGCTACACCTTC. Protein sequence: CSGGDGPYGYTF.

Concerning this clonotype: Just one base apart from a much larger clone, this may be a read error. The V gene is TRBV18, the J gene TRBJ1-1; D remains unclear. V was shortened by 4 bases and J by 4 bases, with 25 bases between the two germline ends. This CDR3 spans 18 amino acids. The germline CDR1 and CDR2 sequences are KGHSH and LQKENI. CDR3 amino acids: CASSLWPGGLRSGTEAFF. For the CDR3, the DNA is TGTGCCAGCTCACTCTGGCCGGGCGGGTTGCGGTCGGGCACTGAAGCTTTCTTT.

This clonotype was seen repeatedly, ten times or more. The chain joins TRBV5-5 to TRBJ2-1; 9 bases map to TRBD2. Germline V lookup: CDR1 SGHKS, CDR2 YYEKEE (reference sequence). V trimming: 0 bases; J trimming: 4 bases; junction bases outside the gene matches: 5. The CDR3 contains 16 residues. CDR3 sequence (DNA): TGTGCCAGCAGCTTGGAGCCTAGCGGGACATACAATGAGCAGTTCTTC. Translated: CASSLEPSGTYNEQFF. The whole variable domain, remainder taken from reference TRBV5-5 and TRBJ2-1, is DAGVTQSPTHLIKTRGQQVTLRCSPISGHKSVSWYQQVLGQGPQFIFQYYEKEERGRGNFPDRFSARQFPNYSSELNVNALLLGDSALYLCASSLEPSGTYNEQFFGPGTRLTVL.

The chain has TRBV6-2 or TRBV6-3 and TRBJ2-2; D ambiguous. This CDR3 region has 17 residues. Trimming left V 6 bases short and J 4 bases short, with 21 bases between. Germline CDR1 reads MNHEY; CDR2 reads SVGEGT. The CDR3 coding sequence is TGTGCCAGCAGCCCACAGCATCCCGACGTTGTCACCGGGGAGCTGTTTTTT. Amino acid sequence: CASSPQHPDVVTGELFF.

Ten or more counts support this clonotype. This chain links TRBV24-1 with TRBJ2-1; no firm D call. Germline values: CDR1 KGHDR, CDR2 SFDVKD. This CDR3 comprises 14 residues. The V end lost 3 bases, the J end lost 0 bases, and 5 bases lay between the germline ends. The CDR3 bases are TGTGCCACCAGTGATCTGAGCTCCTACAATGAGCAGTTCTTC. Amino acid sequence: CATSDLSSYNEQFF.

This chain connects TRBV29-1 to TRBJ2-7, with D perhaps matching TRBD2 (6 bases). CDR1 and CDR2 (germline): SQVTM, ANQGSEA. This CDR3 spans 13 amino acids. The ends were cut back, 7 bases at V and 4 bases at J, with 17 bases in the middle. CDR3 nucleotides: TGCAGCGCTTGGTCGGGAGCCAGTTACGAGCAGTACTTC. Protein product: CSAWSGASYEQYF.

The rearrangement joins TRBV20-1 to TRBJ1-5; a possible D gene is TRBD1 (5 bases). Germline CDR1 reads DFQATT; CDR2 reads SNEGSKA (reference sequence). The CDR3 extends over 13 amino acids. Trimming took off 3 bases at V and 7 bases at J, with 13 bases between the two ends. Here the CDR3 reads CSASQGFGQPQHF. CDR3 sequence (DNA): TGCAGTGCTAGTCAGGGCTTTGGACAGCCCCAGCATTTT.

This chain uses TRBV20-1 with TRBJ2-3; no reliable D call. CDR1 DFQATT and CDR2 SNEGSKA come from the germline V gene (reference sequence). The CDR3 sequence is 14 residues long. The V end was cut by 8 bases, the J end by 3 bases, with 18 bases between. The CDR3 nucleotides read TGCAGTCCTCCGAAAGATTTCGGGACAGATACGCAGTATTTT. This codes for CSPPKDFGTDTQYF.